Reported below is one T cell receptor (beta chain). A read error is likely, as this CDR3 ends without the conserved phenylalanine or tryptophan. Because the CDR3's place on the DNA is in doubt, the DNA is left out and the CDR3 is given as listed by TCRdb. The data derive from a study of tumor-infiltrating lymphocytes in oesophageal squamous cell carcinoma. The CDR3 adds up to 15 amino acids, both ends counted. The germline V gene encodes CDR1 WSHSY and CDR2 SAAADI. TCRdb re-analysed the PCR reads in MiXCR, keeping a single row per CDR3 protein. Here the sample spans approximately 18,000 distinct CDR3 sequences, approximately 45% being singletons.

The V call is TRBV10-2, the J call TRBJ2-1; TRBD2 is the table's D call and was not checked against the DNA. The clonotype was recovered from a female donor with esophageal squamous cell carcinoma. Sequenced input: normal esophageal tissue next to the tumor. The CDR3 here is CASTSVLNSPLHFGN.